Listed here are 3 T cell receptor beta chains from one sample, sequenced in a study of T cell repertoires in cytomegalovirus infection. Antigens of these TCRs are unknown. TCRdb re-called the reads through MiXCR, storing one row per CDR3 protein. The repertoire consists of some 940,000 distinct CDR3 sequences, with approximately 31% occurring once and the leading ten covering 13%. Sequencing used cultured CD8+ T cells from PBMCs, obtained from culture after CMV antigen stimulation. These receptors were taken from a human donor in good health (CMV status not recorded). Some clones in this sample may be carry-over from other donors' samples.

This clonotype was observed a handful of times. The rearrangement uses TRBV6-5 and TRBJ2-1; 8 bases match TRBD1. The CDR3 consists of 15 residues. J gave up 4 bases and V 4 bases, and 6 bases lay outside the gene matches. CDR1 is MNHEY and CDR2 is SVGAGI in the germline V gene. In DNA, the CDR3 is TGTGCCAGCAGTTGGCGGGACAGGCGTTACAATGAGCAGTTCTTC. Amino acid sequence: CASSWRDRRYNEQFF.

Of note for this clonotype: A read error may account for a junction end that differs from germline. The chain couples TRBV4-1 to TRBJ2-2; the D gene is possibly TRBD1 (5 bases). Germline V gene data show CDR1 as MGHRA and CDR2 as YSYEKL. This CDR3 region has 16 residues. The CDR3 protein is CASNQETVTNTGELFF. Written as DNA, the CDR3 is TGCGCCAGCAACCAAGAGACAGTCACGAACACCGGGGAGCTGTTTTTT.

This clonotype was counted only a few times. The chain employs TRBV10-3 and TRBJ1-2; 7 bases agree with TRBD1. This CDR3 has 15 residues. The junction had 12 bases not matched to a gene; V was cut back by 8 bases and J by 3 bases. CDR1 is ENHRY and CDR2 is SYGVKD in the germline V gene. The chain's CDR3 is CAIFRGQGEDYGYTF. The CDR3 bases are TGTGCCATCTTCCGAGGGCAGGGGGAGGACTATGGCTACACCTTC.